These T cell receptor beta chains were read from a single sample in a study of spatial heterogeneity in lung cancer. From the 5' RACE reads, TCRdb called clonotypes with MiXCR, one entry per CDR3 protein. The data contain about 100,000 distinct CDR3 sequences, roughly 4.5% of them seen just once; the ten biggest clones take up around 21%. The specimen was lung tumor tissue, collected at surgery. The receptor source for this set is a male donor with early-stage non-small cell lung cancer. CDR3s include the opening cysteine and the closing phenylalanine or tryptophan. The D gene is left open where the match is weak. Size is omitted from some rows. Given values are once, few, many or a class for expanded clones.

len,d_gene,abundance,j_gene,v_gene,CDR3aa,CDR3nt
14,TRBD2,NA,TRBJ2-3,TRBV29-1,CSVEEAGLTDTQYF,TGCAGCGTTGAAGAAGCGGGGCTCACAGATACGCAGTATTTT
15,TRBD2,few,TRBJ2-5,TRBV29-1,CSVVHRGTSRQTQYF,TGCAGCGTCGTGCACCGCGGGACTAGCCGGCAGACCCAGTACTTC
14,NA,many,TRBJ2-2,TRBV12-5,CASGLGLNTGELFF,TGTGCTAGTGGTTTGGGCCTGAACACCGGGGAGCTGTTTTTT
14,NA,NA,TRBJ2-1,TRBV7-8,CASSLRETNNEQFF,TGTGCCAGCAGCTTACGTGAGACCAACAATGAGCAGTTCTTC
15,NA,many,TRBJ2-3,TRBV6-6,CASSRRGESTDTQYF,TGTGCCAGCAGCCGGAGGGGGGAGAGCACAGATACGCAGTATTTT
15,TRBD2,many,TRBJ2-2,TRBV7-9,CASSRSGINTGELFF,TGTGCCAGCAGCCGTAGCGGGATTAACACCGGGGAGCTGTTTTTT
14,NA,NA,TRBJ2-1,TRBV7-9,CASSFGGAHNEQFF,TGTGCCAGCAGCTTTGGGGGAGCTCACAATGAGCAGTTCTTC
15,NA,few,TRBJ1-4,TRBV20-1,CSVREVRGGSEKLFF,TGCAGTGTTAGAGAAGTCAGGGGCGGTAGTGAAAAACTGTTTTTT
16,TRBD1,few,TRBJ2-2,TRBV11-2,CASSPTGAANTGELFF,TGTGCCAGCAGCCCTACAGGGGCCGCCAACACCGGGGAGCTGTTTTTT
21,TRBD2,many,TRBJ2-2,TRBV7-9,CASSPAPGTRITRYRSGELFF,TGTGCCAGCAGCCCAGCCCCCGGGACTAGGATTACCCGGTATCGTTCCGGGGAGCTGTTTTTT
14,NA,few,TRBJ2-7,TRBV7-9,CASRRDNNHYEQYF,TGTGCCAGCCGTCGAGACAACAATCACTACGAGCAGTACTTC
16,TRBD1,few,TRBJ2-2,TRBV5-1,CASSAAPGQGSGELFF,TGCGCCAGCAGCGCGGCCCCGGGACAGGGGTCCGGGGAGCTGTTTTTT
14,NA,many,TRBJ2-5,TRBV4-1,CASSQGPAVQTQYF,TGCGCCAGCAGCCAAGGTCCAGCCGTCCAGACCCAGTACTTC
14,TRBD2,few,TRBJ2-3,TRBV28,CASSRAGGEDTQYF,TGTGCCAGCAGTCGAGCGGGGGGGGAAGATACGCAGTATTTT
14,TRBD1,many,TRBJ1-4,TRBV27,CASSFSTGSEKLFF,TGTGCCAGCAGTTTTTCGACAGGGAGTGAAAAACTGTTTTTT
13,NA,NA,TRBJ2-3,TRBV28,CAGSLRGTDTQYF,TGTGCCGGGAGCCTCCGTGGCACAGATACGCAGTATTTT
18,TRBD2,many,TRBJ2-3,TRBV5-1,CASSSTGLAGVGTDTQYF,TGCGCCAGCAGCTCAACAGGACTAGCGGGAGTTGGCACAGATACGCAGTATTTT
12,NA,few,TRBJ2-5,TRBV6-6,CASSFKGETQYF,TGTGCCAGCAGTTTCAAAGGGGAGACCCAGTACTTC
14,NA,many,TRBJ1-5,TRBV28,CASSSGHSNQPQHF,TGTGCCAGCAGTTCGGGACATAGCAATCAGCCCCAGCATTTT
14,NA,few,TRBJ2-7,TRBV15,CATSRELRPYEQYF,TGTGCCACCAGCAGAGAGCTACGGCCCTACGAGCAGTACTTC
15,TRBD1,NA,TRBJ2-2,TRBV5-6,CASSWDRGRTGELFF,TGTGCCAGCAGCTGGGACAGGGGGCGGACCGGGGAGCTGTTTTTT
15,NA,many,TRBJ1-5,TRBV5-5,CASSSQGLSNQPQHF,TGTGCCAGCAGCTCACAGGGTCTGAGCAATCAGCCCCAGCATTTT
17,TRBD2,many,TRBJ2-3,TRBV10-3,CAISETSPAGGADTQYF,TGTGCCATCAGTGAAACATCCCCAGCGGGAGGGGCAGATACGCAGTATTTT
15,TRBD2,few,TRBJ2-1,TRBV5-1,CASTLAGGSYNEQFF,TGCGCCAGCACCCTAGCGGGAGGATCCTACAATGAGCAGTTCTTC
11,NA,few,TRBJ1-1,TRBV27,CASFWRGSAFF,TGTGCCAGCTTCTGGCGGGGGAGCGCTTTCTTT
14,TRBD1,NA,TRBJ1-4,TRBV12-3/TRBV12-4,CASRQTGWEEKLFF,TGTGCCAGCAGACAGACAGGGTGGGAAGAAAAACTGTTTTTT
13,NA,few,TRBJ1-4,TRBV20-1,CSASGETNEKLFF,TGCAGTGCTAGTGGCGAAACTAATGAAAAACTGTTTTTT
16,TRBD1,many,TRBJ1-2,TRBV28,CASSLPPRDRVEGYTF,TGTGCCAGCAGTTTACCCCCGCGGGACAGGGTTGAGGGCTACACCTTC
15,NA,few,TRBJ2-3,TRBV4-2,CASSQETGTLDTQYF,TGTGCCAGCAGCCAAGAGACAGGAACACTAGATACGCAGTATTTT
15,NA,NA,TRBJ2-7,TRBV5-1,CASSLVGSSEGEQYF,TGCGCCAGCAGCTTGGTTGGCTCCTCGGAGGGCGAGCAGTACTTC
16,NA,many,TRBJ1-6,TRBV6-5,CASSYAFIGGGSPLHF,TGTGCCAGCAGTTACGCATTCATAGGAGGTGGATCACCCCTCCACTTT
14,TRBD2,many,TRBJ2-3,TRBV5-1,CASSIAGAIDTQYF,TGCGCCAGCAGCATAGCGGGAGCGATAGATACGCAGTATTTT
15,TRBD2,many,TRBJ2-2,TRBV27,CASSFAGANTGELFF,TGTGCCAGCAGTTTTGCGGGGGCGAACACCGGGGAGCTGTTTTTT
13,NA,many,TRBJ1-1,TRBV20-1,CSARDWPNTEAFF,TGCAGTGCTAGAGATTGGCCAAACACTGAAGCTTTCTTT
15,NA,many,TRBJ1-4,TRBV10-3,CAISDPGRTNEKLFF,TGTGCCATCAGTGACCCTGGTCGGACTAATGAAAAACTGTTTTTT
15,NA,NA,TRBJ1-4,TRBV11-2,CASSLGKGGIEKLFF,TGTGCCAGCAGCTTAGGAAAAGGGGGGATTGAAAAACTGTTTTTT
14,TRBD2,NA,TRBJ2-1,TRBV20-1,CSARDPGGRVFPFF,TGCAGTGCTAGAGATCCTGGCGGGAGAGTCTTTCCGTTCTTC
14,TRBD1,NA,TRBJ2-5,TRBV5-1,CASSLGDSQETQYF,TGCGCCAGCAGCCTAGGGGACAGCCAAGAGACCCAGTACTTC
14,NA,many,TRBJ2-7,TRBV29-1,CSVELAGDAYEQYF,TGCAGCGTTGAATTGGCAGGGGATGCCTACGAGCAGTACTTC
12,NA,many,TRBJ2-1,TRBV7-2,CASSLIRSALFF,TGTGCCAGCAGCTTAATCCGGAGCGCGCTGTTCTTC
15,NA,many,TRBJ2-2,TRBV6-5,CASSYSSPNTGELFF,TGTGCCAGCAGTTACTCTTCTCCGAACACCGGGGAGCTGTTTTTT